A single sample is the source of the 2 T cell receptor beta chains below, sequenced in a study of long-term antiretroviral therapy in people with HIV. Sequencing used immunoSEQ v3.0 at survey level. Some clones are missing from TCRdb's copy, which holds only in-frame ones; the method was immunoSEQ multiplex PCR. The sample lists 30,000 to 40,000 clones; 65% to 90% were seen once. Source: unsorted PBMCs, taken approximately 3.5 years after starting antiretroviral therapy. Receptor source: a man in his late teens or twenties with HIV.

V gene TRBV6-1 combines with J gene TRBJ2-2; D gene uncertain. Germline V gives CDR1 MNHNS, CDR2 SASEGT. The V end lost 7 bases, the J end lost 3 bases, and 12 bases lay between the germline ends. The CDR3 has 14 residues. In DNA form, the CDR3 reads TGTGCCAGCATAGGCAGGCTCTACACCGGGGAGCTGTTTTTT. It encodes CASIGRLYTGELFF.

The chain carries TRBV25-1 and TRBJ2-1; D might be TRBD2 (6 bases). Germline V gene sequence: CDR1 MGHDK, CDR2 SYGVNS. The CDR3 covers 14 residues. V lost 5 bases, J lost 3 bases, and 11 bases lay in between. CDR3 in amino acids: CASSYGGGYNEQFF. CDR3 bases: TGTGCCAGCAGTTATGGGGGAGGCTACAATGAGCAGTTCTTC.